These 30 T cell receptor beta chains originate from one sample sequenced in a study of T cells in women clearing cervical HPV infection. The table came from immunoSEQ multiplex PCR; TCRdb's copy has only in-frame clones and leaves some out. The sample includes 36,000 or so clones. The sample taken for sequencing was blood buffy coat. The receptor source for this set is a woman aged 18-69 years with a cervical HPV16 infection that either progressed to CIN3+ or cleared (not recorded which).

Remarks on this clone: The CDR3 extends 3 residues past the end of the read, so its final part is completed from the germline J gene. The chain uses TRBV28 and TRBJ1-3; D not resolved. Germline V gene data show CDR1 as MDHEN and CDR2 as SYDVKM. Trimming stripped 4 bases from V and 0 bases from J, with 7 bases between. CDR3 size: 14 residues. The DNA read from the CDR3 is TGTGCCAGCAGTTCCTCCGGCTCTGGAAACACC. This gives the protein CASSSSGSGNT. The entire CDR3 protein reads CASSSSGSGNTIYF.

As to this clone: The CDR3 end is not reached by the read, which stops 3 residues before it; the germline J gene fills it in. The chain combines TRBV20-1 with TRBJ2-1, with 7 bases identical to TRBD1. The germline V gene has CDR1 DFQATT and CDR2 SNEGSKA (reference sequence). The CDR3 is made up of 16 amino acids. V was pared by 4 bases and J by 8 bases, with 17 bases of the junction left unmatched. The CDR3 DNA, read in part, is TGCAGTGCTAACAGGGGCCGTCAATCCCTTCTGTATGAG. It specifies CSANRGRQSLLYE. In full, the CDR3 is CSANRGRQSLLYEQFF.

As concerns this clone: The read halts 3 residues ahead of the CDR3 end, with the missing end drawn from the germline J gene. This chain uses TRBV14 with TRBJ1-6, with 8 bases fitting TRBD1. The CDR3 sequence is 16 residues long. The germline V gene encodes CDR1 SGHDN and CDR2 FVKESK. With V trimmed by 2 bases and J by 9 bases, 9 bases remained unmatched. The DNA read from the CDR3 is TGTGCCAGCAGCCAAACTCAGGGGGCAGGCCGTTCACCC. Encoded protein: CASSQTQGAGRSP. The CDR3 in its entirety is CASSQTQGAGRSPLHF.

In the case of this clone: The sequenced fragment ends 3 residues before the CDR3 boundary, so the rest is inferred from the germline J gene. The chain combines TRBV20-1 with TRBJ2-1; TRBD2 matches at 8 bases. The trim removed 3 bases at V and 6 bases at J, leaving 10 bases unmatched. CDR1 is DFQATT and CDR2 is SNEGSKA in the germline V gene (reference sequence). This CDR3 is built from 15 residues. The chain's CDR3 is CSARVTGGYRNEQFF. The sequenced part of the CDR3 DNA is TGCAGTGCTAGGGTAACGGGGGGGTATCGCAATGAG.

Details on this clone: The observed sequence ends 3 residues before the CDR3 terminus, with the missing tail filled in from the germline J gene. The J gene is TRBJ2-1, the V gene TRBV18; a weak D match, TRBD2 (6 bases). This CDR3 spans 14 amino acids. Germline CDR1 is KGHSH and CDR2 is LQKENI. The germline V and J ends were trimmed by 3 bases and 7 bases, with 13 bases remaining between them. The CDR3 DNA, read in part, is TGTGCCAGCTCACCTACGGAGGGCCAGAATGAG. Protein sequence: CASSPTEGQNE. The entire CDR3 sequence reads CASSPTEGQNEQFF. Using reference TRBV18 and TRBJ2-1 for the parts outside the CDR3, the full variable domain is NAGVMQNPRHLVRRRGQEARLRCSPMKGHSHVYWYRQLPEEGLKFMVYLQKENIIDESGMPKERFSAEFPKEGPSILRIQQVVRGDSAAYFCASSPTEGQNEQFFGPGTRLTVL.

About this clone: The read halts 3 residues ahead of the CDR3 end, with the missing end drawn from the germline J gene. The rearrangement links TRBV19 to TRBJ2-5; 7 bases fit TRBD1. This CDR3 is built from 14 residues. Germline trimming cut 3 bases from V and 3 bases from J; bases unmatched to any gene: 4. CDR1 is LNHDA and CDR2 is SQIVND in the germline V gene (reference sequence). The CDR3 reads CASSIPDRKETQYF. CDR3 DNA, as far as it was read: TGTGCCAGTAGTATCCCGGACAGGAAAGAGACC.

As for this clone: The read is 3 residues too short to cover the CDR3 end, so that end is filled in from the germline J gene. The gene calls are TRBV20-1 and TRBJ1-1; 7 positions match TRBD1. The CDR3 is 12 amino acids. Trimming cost V 5 bases and J 2 bases; bases outside gene matches: 2. Germline V gene sequence: CDR1 DFQATT, CDR2 SNEGSKA (reference sequence). CDR3: CSAHRGNTEAFF. CDR3 bases read: TGCAGTGCTCACAGGGGTAACACTGAA.

Of note for this clone: Read coverage stops 3 residues before the CDR3 terminus; the germline J gene supplies the remainder. The chain recombines TRBV5-6 with TRBJ2-3; possibly TRBD1 for D (5 bases). Germline V lookup: CDR1 SGHDT, CDR2 YYEEEE. CDR3 length equals 15 residues. Deletions cut 1 base from V and 6 bases from J, with 15 bases between. The CDR3 loop is CASSLKGQGADTQYF. Incomplete CDR3 DNA: TGTGCCAGCAGCTTGAAGGGGCAGGGTGCGGATACG.

Remarks on this clone: The sequence runs out 3 residues before the end of the CDR3; the remainder is reconstructed from the germline J gene. The chain combines TRBV5-1 with TRBJ2-2, with 7 nucleotides matching TRBD1. Per the germline V gene, CDR1 is SGHRS and CDR2 is YFSETQ. This CDR3 region has 14 residues. The junction had 7 bases not matched to a gene; V was cut back by 4 bases and J by 7 bases. The CDR3 DNA, read in part, is TGCGCCAGCAGCGCCGACAGGGCTGGCGGGGAG. Protein sequence: CASSADRAGGE. The CDR3 in full is CASSADRAGGELFF. Variable domain in full (rest from reference TRBV5-1 and TRBJ2-2): KAGVTQTPRYLIKTRGQQVTLSCSPISGHRSVSWYQQTPGQGLQFLFEYFSETQRNKGNFPGRFSGRQFSNSRSEMNVSTLELGDSALYLCASSADRAGGELFFGEGSRLTVL.

CDR3 protein: CASSSSSGSYEQYF. The part of the CDR3 DNA that was read is TGCGCCAGCAGTTCTTCTAGCGGCTCCTACGAG. The genes are TRBV5-1 and TRBJ2-7, with TRBD2 matching over 7 bases. With the read ending 3 residues before the CDR3 end, the germline J gene is used to fill in that end. This CDR3 comprises 14 residues. Germline CDR1 is SGHRS and CDR2 is YFSETQ. V lost 5 bases and J lost 0; bases outside the gene matches: 5.

On this clone: The CDR3 goes on 3 residues after the read ends, and that part is filled in from the germline J gene. This chain joins TRBV7-9 and TRBJ1-2; unclear D gene. CDR3 length: 14 residues. V was shortened by 0 bases and J by 2 bases, with 7 bases between the two germline ends. CDR1 is SEHNR, CDR2 FQNEAQ, per germline (reference sequence). Here the CDR3 reads CASSLAGSNYGYTF. Incomplete CDR3 DNA: TGTGCCAGCAGCTTAGCAGGGTCCAACTATGGC.

With regard to this clone: The CDR3 goes on 3 residues after the read ends, and that part is filled in from the germline J gene. The rearrangement joins TRBV7-7 to TRBJ2-7, with 10 bases identical to TRBD2. The CDR3 is 15 residues long. Germline V gene lookup returns CDR1 SSHAT and CDR2 FNYEAQ (reference sequence). J was trimmed by 2 bases and V by 5 bases; bases with no gene match: 6. This CDR3 is CASSPLLAGPYEQYF. The covered CDR3 bases are TGTGCCAGCAGCCCTCTACTAGCGGGGCCCTACGAG.

Of note for this clone: The read halts 3 residues ahead of the CDR3 end, with the missing end drawn from the germline J gene. This chain joins TRBV19 and TRBJ2-7; weak D call: TRBD2 (6 bases). V lost 5 bases to trimming and J lost 0 bases, with 14 bases between them. Germline values: CDR1 LNHDA, CDR2 SQIVND (reference sequence). This CDR3 spans 15 amino acids. The CDR3 loop is CASSFGGLPSYEQYF. CDR3 DNA, as far as it was read: TGTGCCAGTAGTTTCGGGGGTCTACCCTCCTACGAG.

As to this clone: The sequenced fragment ends 3 residues before the CDR3 boundary, so the rest is inferred from the germline J gene. The genes are TRBV7-2 and TRBJ2-7, with 7 nucleotides matching TRBD2. Germline V gives CDR1 SGHTA, CDR2 FQGNSA. The junction had 4 bases not matched to a gene; V was cut back by 5 bases and J by 0 bases. The CDR3 loop spans 14 amino acids. The CDR3 sequence: CASSPGGSSYEQYF. The CDR3 bases that were read are TGTGCCAGCAGCCCGGGGGGTAGCTCCTACGAG.

Comment on this clone: The DNA ends 3 residues before the CDR3 does, and the rest of the CDR3 is filled in from the germline J gene. The chain couples TRBV19 to TRBJ2-5; D is unresolved. The CDR3 has 14 residues. V lost 4 bases and J lost 3, with 12 bases in between. Germline V gene data show CDR1 as LNHDA and CDR2 as SQIVND (reference sequence). CDR3 sequence: CASSTLTKEETQYF. Incomplete CDR3 DNA: TGTGCCAGTAGTACCCTAACTAAGGAAGAGACC.

Comment on this clone: The read ends 3 residues before the CDR3 terminus; that terminus is restored from the germline J gene. This rearrangement joins TRBV30 to TRBJ1-2; the D gene is possibly TRBD1 (5 bases). CDR3 length: 13 residues. From germline, CDR1 is GTSNPN and CDR2 SVGIG (reference sequence). CDR3 DNA (partial): TGTGCCTGGAGTGTAACTGGGGCAGGGGGC. The encoded protein is CAWSVTGAGG. The full CDR3 reads CAWSVTGAGGYTF.

In regard to this clone: The CDR3 end falls 3 residues outside the read, so it is completed with the germline J gene. V usage is TRBV19 and J usage is TRBJ1-2; TRBD1 matches 11 bases. The J segment lost 4 bases and the V segment lost 4 bases, leaving 5 bases of the junction unmatched. This CDR3 comprises 15 residues. The V gene's germline CDR1 is LNHDA and CDR2 SQIVND (reference sequence). CDR3 amino acids: CASSTGQGGTYGYTF. The sequenced part of the CDR3 DNA is TGTGCCAGTAGTACGGGACAGGGGGGTACCTATGGC.

Note on this clone: The CDR3 extends 3 residues past the end of the read, so its final part is completed from the germline J gene. The chain carries TRBV7-9 and TRBJ1-4; TRBD1 might be the D (6 bases). The CDR3 is made up of 15 amino acids. The V end lost 5 bases, the J end lost 7 bases, and 17 bases lay between the germline ends. Per the germline V gene, CDR1 is SEHNR and CDR2 is FQNEAQ (reference sequence). The sequenced part of the CDR3 DNA is TGTGCCAGCAGCCTAACAGGGAGAGGAGTTGAAAAA. Translating gives CASSLTGRGVEK. The full-length CDR3 reads as CASSLTGRGVEKLFF.

For this clone: Read coverage stops 3 residues before the CDR3 terminus; the germline J gene supplies the remainder. This rearrangement joins TRBV10-3 to TRBJ2-2, with TRBD1 matching 7 bases. The CDR3 extends over 17 amino acids. Germline V lookup: CDR1 ENHRY, CDR2 SYGVKD. With V trimmed by 9 bases and J by 0 bases, 13 bases remained unmatched. Incomplete CDR3 DNA: TGTGCCATAAACTCCGGGACAGCGTCCGCGAACACCGGGGAG. This translates into CAINSGTASANTGE. The full CDR3 protein reads CAINSGTASANTGELFF.

In regard to this clone: The read ends 3 residues early relative to the CDR3; the germline J gene fills the gap. The J gene is TRBJ2-3, the V gene TRBV7-3, with 10 bases fitting TRBD1. The CDR3 contains 15 residues. In germline, CDR1 is SGHTA, CDR2 FQGTGA. V shed 5 bases, J shed 7 bases, and the junction held 9 bases outside the gene matches. The CDR3 reads CASSPAGQGKNTQYF. The CDR3 DNA, read in part, is TGTGCCAGCAGCCCCGCGGGACAGGGGAAAAATACG.

As to this clone: The read is 3 residues too short to cover the CDR3 end, so that end is filled in from the germline J gene. The V gene is TRBV30, the J gene TRBJ2-2; the match to TRBD1 covers 9 bases. Germline CDR1 reads GTSNPN; CDR2 reads SVGIG (reference sequence). V was pared by 8 bases and J by 1 base, with 5 bases of the junction left unmatched. This CDR3 has 14 residues. CDR3 loop: CASGTGLNTGELFF. Incomplete CDR3 DNA: TGTGCCAGTGGGACAGGGTTGAACACCGGGGAG. Supplemented by reference TRBV30 and TRBJ2-2, the full variable domain reads SQTIHQWPATLVQPVGSPLSLECTVEGTSNPNLYWYRQAAGRGLQLLFYSVGIGQISSEVPQNLSASRPQDRQFILSSKKLLLSDSGFYLCASGTGLNTGELFFGEGSRLTVL.

As regards this clone: The read terminates 3 residues before the CDR3 end, so the remaining end is supplied by the germline J gene. The chain joins TRBV6-2 or TRBV6-3 to TRBJ1-1, with D possibly being TRBD1 (5 bases). V dropped 2 bases and J dropped 6 bases, with 22 bases sitting between them. The germline V gene has CDR1 MNHEY and CDR2 SVGEGT. The CDR3 consists of 17 residues. This chain's CDR3 is CASSYTWRGQKGSEAFF. Incomplete CDR3 DNA: TGTGCCAGCAGTTACACCTGGCGGGGTCAAAAGGGGTCTGAA.

Turning to this clone: The DNA ends 3 residues before the CDR3 does, and the rest of the CDR3 is filled in from the germline J gene. V and J are TRBV13 and TRBJ1-3; D is possibly TRBD1 (6 bases). Germline V lookup: CDR1 PRHDT, CDR2 FYEKMQ (reference sequence). This CDR3 comprises 14 residues. V lost 5 bases and J 3 bases, leaving 11 bases between the germline ends. CDR3 loop: CASSLRQVGNTIYF. The sequenced part of the CDR3 DNA is TGTGCCAGCAGCCTCCGACAGGTTGGAAACACC.

As concerns this clone: Read coverage stops 3 residues before the CDR3 terminus; the germline J gene supplies the remainder. V gene TRBV28 combines with J gene TRBJ2-7; possible D gene TRBD2, 5 bases. Germline values: CDR1 MDHEN, CDR2 SYDVKM. V was trimmed by 5 bases and J by 3 bases, leaving 20 bases between them. This CDR3 has 16 amino acids. The CDR3 spells CASSPPGSSWGYEQYF. The DNA read from the CDR3 is TGTGCCAGCAGTCCCCCGGGGTCAAGCTGGGGCTACGAG.

As regards this clone: Read sequence stops 3 residues before the CDR3 end, and the germline J gene provides the missing end. The rearrangement uses TRBV12-3 or TRBV12-4 and TRBJ2-5, with a tentative D call TRBD2 (6 bases). The CDR3 is 16 residues long. Trimming shortened V by 5 bases and J by 5 bases, and 21 bases separated the two germline ends. CDR3 residues: CASSLELATVTETQYF. The covered CDR3 bases are TGTGCCAGCAGTCTGGAACTAGCAACGGTTACGGAGACC.

Remarks on this clone: The read finishes 3 residues shy of the CDR3 end, and the germline J gene is used to complete it. This rearrangement joins TRBV29-1 to TRBJ2-7, with a weak D call TRBD1 (5 bases). Between the trimmed V and J ends, which lost 6 bases and 3 bases, there was a span of 12 bases. Per germline, CDR1 SQVTM and CDR2 ANQGSEA. There are 12 residues in the CDR3. The CDR3 DNA, read in part, is TGCAGCGTCACGACAGACTTCTACGAG. Translated: CSVTTDFYE. The whole CDR3 sequence reads CSVTTDFYEQYF.

About this clone itself: The CDR3 goes on 3 residues after the read ends, and that part is filled in from the germline J gene. The J gene is TRBJ2-7, the V gene TRBV5-1, with 7 bases that match TRBD1. This CDR3 comprises 13 residues. Germline V gives CDR1 SGHRS, CDR2 YFSETQ. With 5 bases clipped from V and 3 bases from J, the junction kept 5 bases outside the gene matches. The part of the CDR3 DNA that was read is TGCGCCAGCAGTCAGACAGGGATCTACGAG. Protein: CASSQTGIYE. The CDR3 reads in full as CASSQTGIYEQYF. Supplemented by reference TRBV5-1 and TRBJ2-7, the full variable domain reads KAGVTQTPRYLIKTRGQQVTLSCSPISGHRSVSWYQQTPGQGLQFLFEYFSETQRNKGNFPGRFSGRQFSNSRSEMNVSTLELGDSALYLCASSQTGIYEQYFGPGTRLTVT.

About this clone: Coverage ceases 3 residues before the CDR3 finishes, and the germline J gene fills in the end. The genes are TRBV7-9 and TRBJ1-6, with D uncertain. The length of the CDR3 is 15 residues. V dropped 4 bases and J dropped 6 bases, with 13 bases sitting between them. In germline, CDR1 is SEHNR, CDR2 FQNEAQ (reference sequence). CDR3 bases read: TGTGCCAGCAGCTCGAAGACACCGTCTAATTCACCC. Translated, it gives CASSSKTPSNSP. The entire CDR3 protein reads CASSSKTPSNSPLHF.

Of note for this clone: Read sequence stops 3 residues before the CDR3 end, and the germline J gene provides the missing end. This rearrangement joins TRBV28 to TRBJ1-1; D uncertain. The V gene's germline CDR1 is MDHEN and CDR2 SYDVKM. There are 12 residues in the CDR3. Trimming removed 6 bases at V and 3 bases at J, with 8 bases between. CDR3 DNA, as far as it was read: TGTGCCAGCAGGGTAGATTACACTGAA. Protein product: CASRVDYTE. The CDR3 as a whole reads CASRVDYTEAFF.

Of note for this clone: Read coverage stops 3 residues before the CDR3 terminus; the germline J gene supplies the remainder. V gene TRBV6-2 or TRBV6-3 combines with J gene TRBJ1-4; perhaps TRBD1 as D (5 bases). CDR1 is MNHEY and CDR2 is SVGEGT in the germline V gene. The CDR3 has 14 residues. V was trimmed by 6 bases and J by 8 bases, leaving 16 bases between them. The CDR3 DNA, read in part, is TGTGCCAGCAGACCCGACAGAGGAGAGGAAAAA. It translates to CASRPDRGEEK. The CDR3 reads in full as CASRPDRGEEKLFF.